The 2 T cell receptor beta chains below were found in one sample sequenced in a study of cytomegalovirus exposure and HLA in healthy donors. A multiplex PCR was run with 60 Vbeta primers and 13 Jbeta primers. Sequencing was performed with immunoSEQ multiplex PCR; in TCRdb, only in-frame clones are kept and a portion is missing. This table has about 38,000 clones, roughly 64% appearing once. The source material was PBMCs. The receptor set was obtained from a man aged 50 to 60 in good health and CMV-seropositive.

The rearrangement uses TRBV19 and TRBJ2-1, with D possibly matching TRBD1 (5 bases). The V gene lost 10 bases and the J gene lost 6 bases, with 22 bases spanning the gap. The CDR3 contains 15 residues. Germline V gives CDR1 LNHDA, CDR2 SQIVND (reference sequence). The CDR3 bases are TGTGCCACCCATCCCACACACCAGGGCATCAATGAGCAGTTCTTC. Translated: CATHPTHQGINEQFF.

The chain uses TRBV7-2 and TRBJ1-5, with D perhaps TRBD1 (5 bases). Germline CDR1 and CDR2: SGHTA and FQGNSA. Trimming stripped 0 bases from V and 7 bases from J, with 13 bases between. The CDR3 contains 15 residues. The CDR3 loop reads CASSLAQGMVQPQHF. The CDR3 region has the DNA TGTGCCAGCAGCTTAGCCCAGGGAATGGTCCAGCCCCAGCATTTT.